A selection of T cell receptor beta chains follows, all from one sample in a study of response to subunit inactivated influenza vaccine. TCRdb re-called the RT-PCR reads with MiXCR, one entry per CDR3 protein. The sample contains some 500,000 distinct CDR3 sequences, roughly 25% of which appear only once. Source: CD4+ T cells sorted from PBMCs, taken 5 to 6 days after vaccination. The receptors originated from a man aged 50-59 years who received an inactivated influenza vaccine. The CDR3 runs from the conserved cysteine through the conserved F or W. Each record gives: clone size, D gene, V gene, J gene, CDR3 DNA, CDR3 protein. D genes are given only for firm matches. Size values are once, few and many counts, or a class for expanded clones, and some rows have none.

clone_size: few; d_call: -; v_call: TRBV5-1; j_call: TRBJ1-5; cdr3_nt: TGCGCCAGCAGCTTGGTACGAAAGGATTACAATCAGCCCCAGCATTTT; cdr3_aa: CASSLVRKDYNQPQHF
clone_size: -; d_call: TRBD2; v_call: TRBV5-1; j_call: TRBJ2-1; cdr3_nt: TGCGCCAGCAGCTTAGGACCTAGCGGGGAATACAATGAGCAGTTCTTC; cdr3_aa: CASSLGPSGEYNEQFF
clone_size: many; d_call: -; v_call: TRBV29-1; j_call: TRBJ2-1; cdr3_nt: TGCAGCGTTGGCTTCCGGGGGAGTATCCATGAGCAGTTCTTC; cdr3_aa: CSVGFRGSIHEQFF
clone_size: -; d_call: TRBD1; v_call: TRBV12-3/TRBV12-4; j_call: TRBJ1-1; cdr3_nt: TGTGCCAGCAGTTGGGACAGAAGCACTGAAGCTTTCTTT; cdr3_aa: CASSWDRSTEAFF
clone_size: few; d_call: TRBD2; v_call: TRBV7-2; j_call: TRBJ2-4; cdr3_nt: TGTGCCAGCAGCTCCGGGGCGGGAGTGTCAAACATTCAGTACTTC; cdr3_aa: CASSSGAGVSNIQYF
clone_size: -; d_call: -; v_call: TRBV4-3; j_call: TRBJ2-2; cdr3_nt: TGCGCCAGCAGCCTTACAAAGAACACCGGGGAGCTGTTTTTT; cdr3_aa: CASSLTKNTGELFF
clone_size: -; d_call: -; v_call: TRBV12-3/TRBV12-4; j_call: TRBJ1-3; cdr3_nt: TGTGCCAGCAGTTTACCTGGGGGGTCTTCCGGAAACACCATATATTTT; cdr3_aa: CASSLPGGSSGNTIYF
clone_size: -; d_call: -; v_call: TRBV6-5; j_call: TRBJ2-7; cdr3_nt: TGTGCCAGCAAACCCCCCTACGAGCAGTACTTC; cdr3_aa: CASKPPYEQYF
clone_size: -; d_call: TRBD1; v_call: TRBV5-6; j_call: TRBJ2-3; cdr3_nt: TGTGCCAGCAGCTTGGGGACAGGGGGGACGCACGCAGATACGCAGTATTTT; cdr3_aa: CASSLGTGGTHADTQYF
clone_size: -; d_call: TRBD1; v_call: TRBV20-1; j_call: TRBJ2-5; cdr3_nt: TGCAGTGCTACCCGACAGGGTCCAGAGACCCAGTACTTC; cdr3_aa: CSATRQGPETQYF
clone_size: -; d_call: TRBD2; v_call: TRBV29-1; j_call: TRBJ2-7; cdr3_nt: TGCAGCGTTGAAGGCCGGCTGGGGACTAGCGGGGGGTACGAGCAGTACTTC; cdr3_aa: CSVEGRLGTSGGYEQYF
clone_size: few; d_call: -; v_call: TRBV5-5; j_call: TRBJ2-5; cdr3_nt: TGTGCCAGCAGCCCACGACACCAGGGATCTGTGACCCAGTACTTC; cdr3_aa: CASSPRHQGSVTQYF
clone_size: -; d_call: -; v_call: TRBV6-1; j_call: TRBJ2-5; cdr3_nt: TGTGCCAGCAGTGAAATTTCCTTCGCCCAGTACTTC; cdr3_aa: CASSEISFAQYF
clone_size: many; d_call: -; v_call: TRBV29-1; j_call: TRBJ2-1; cdr3_nt: TGCAGCGTCGGACAGATCAATGAGCAGTTCTTC; cdr3_aa: CSVGQINEQFF
clone_size: -; d_call: -; v_call: TRBV24-1; j_call: TRBJ2-5; cdr3_nt: TGTGCCACCAGTGAGGCTACAGGTTACTTC; cdr3_aa: CATSEATGYF
clone_size: -; d_call: TRBD1; v_call: TRBV20-1; j_call: TRBJ2-7; cdr3_nt: TGCAGTGCTACGGACAGGGAGGACGAGCAGTACTTC; cdr3_aa: CSATDREDEQYF
clone_size: -; d_call: -; v_call: TRBV6-5; j_call: TRBJ2-3; cdr3_nt: TGTGCCAGCAGTTACGGGGGCGGAGAAGATACGCAGTATTTT; cdr3_aa: CASSYGGGEDTQYF
clone_size: few; d_call: -; v_call: TRBV28; j_call: TRBJ1-1; cdr3_nt: TGTGCCAGCAGTTGGGACGGGAGGGGAGAAGCTTTCTTT; cdr3_aa: CASSWDGRGEAFF
clone_size: -; d_call: TRBD2; v_call: TRBV7-2; j_call: TRBJ2-1; cdr3_nt: TGTGCCAGCAGCTTAGGTCGGCTAGCGGGAGTGGGTGAGCAGTTCTTC; cdr3_aa: CASSLGRLAGVGEQFF
clone_size: few; d_call: -; v_call: TRBV29-1; j_call: TRBJ2-3; cdr3_nt: TGCAGCGTTGAAATTCTGCAATCCACAGATACGCAGTATTTT; cdr3_aa: CSVEILQSTDTQYF
clone_size: few; d_call: TRBD1; v_call: TRBV28; j_call: TRBJ2-2; cdr3_nt: TGTGCCAGCAGTTCCCGCCCTTTGACAGGGAAGAGGAAGAACACCGGGGAGCTGTTTTTT; cdr3_aa: CASSSRPLTGKRKNTGELFF
clone_size: -; d_call: TRBD2; v_call: TRBV7-2; j_call: TRBJ2-3; cdr3_nt: TGTGCCAGCAGCCCTGGACTAGCGGGGGGATCAGATACGCAGTATTTT; cdr3_aa: CASSPGLAGGSDTQYF
clone_size: many; d_call: TRBD1; v_call: TRBV12-3/TRBV12-4; j_call: TRBJ2-3; cdr3_nt: TGTGCCAGCAGTTCGGGACAGGGGGCGACAGATACGCAGTATTTT; cdr3_aa: CASSSGQGATDTQYF
clone_size: few; d_call: -; v_call: TRBV3-1; j_call: TRBJ1-2; cdr3_nt: TGTGCCAGCAGCCAAGACTGGGGGAAATCCTATGGCTACACCTTC; cdr3_aa: CASSQDWGKSYGYTF
clone_size: -; d_call: -; v_call: TRBV7-2; j_call: TRBJ2-7; cdr3_nt: TGTGCCAGCAGCTCCTTTAAGGGGGGCGAGCAGTACTTC; cdr3_aa: CASSSFKGGEQYF
clone_size: -; d_call: -; v_call: TRBV20-1; j_call: TRBJ1-3; cdr3_nt: TGCAGTGCAGGGGGGTCTGGCTCTGGAAACACCATATATTTT; cdr3_aa: CSAGGSGSGNTIYF
clone_size: -; d_call: TRBD1; v_call: TRBV20-1; j_call: TRBJ2-7; cdr3_nt: TGCAGTGCTAGCCGGGGACAGGGGCCGGACGAGCAGTACTTC; cdr3_aa: CSASRGQGPDEQYF
clone_size: -; d_call: -; v_call: TRBV6-6; j_call: TRBJ1-1; cdr3_nt: TGTGCCAGCAGTTACGCGGAGGGAGCTGAAGCTTTCTTT; cdr3_aa: CASSYAEGAEAFF
clone_size: -; d_call: TRBD2; v_call: TRBV11-2; j_call: TRBJ2-7; cdr3_nt: TGTGCCAGCAACAGTGGCGTCGGGGGCCGTAGCGGGACATACGAGCAGTACTTC; cdr3_aa: CASNSGVGGRSGTYEQYF
clone_size: -; d_call: -; v_call: TRBV12-3/TRBV12-4; j_call: TRBJ2-5; cdr3_nt: TGTGCCAGCAGTAAGGACAGTTTCGGGACCCAGTACTTC; cdr3_aa: CASSKDSFGTQYF
clone_size: few; d_call: TRBD2; v_call: TRBV6-2/TRBV6-3; j_call: TRBJ2-2; cdr3_nt: TGTGCCAGCAGTACACTTAGCGGGAGGGCCCCCACCGGGGAGCTGTTTTTT; cdr3_aa: CASSTLSGRAPTGELFF
clone_size: few; d_call: -; v_call: TRBV21-1; j_call: TRBJ1-6; cdr3_nt: TGTGCCAGCCCCAAGGGGGTCCGCGGCTCACCCCTCCACTTT; cdr3_aa: CASPKGVRGSPLHF
clone_size: -; d_call: -; v_call: TRBV5-6; j_call: TRBJ2-4; cdr3_nt: TGTGCCAGCAGCTTGTGGGACACCGAAAACATTCAGTACTTC; cdr3_aa: CASSLWDTENIQYF
clone_size: -; d_call: -; v_call: TRBV6-2/TRBV6-3; j_call: TRBJ2-2; cdr3_nt: TGTGCCAGCAGAGACAGGAGGGACGGGGAGCTGTTTTTT; cdr3_aa: CASRDRRDGELFF
clone_size: -; d_call: TRBD1; v_call: TRBV4-1; j_call: TRBJ2-7; cdr3_nt: TGCGCCAGCAGCCGAGACAGGGGTTCCCCGTACTTC; cdr3_aa: CASSRDRGSPYF
clone_size: -; d_call: -; v_call: TRBV2; j_call: TRBJ2-3; cdr3_nt: TGTGCCAGCCACTCAGTAGCGGCAGATACGCAGTATTTT; cdr3_aa: CASHSVAADTQYF
clone_size: few; d_call: -; v_call: TRBV20-1; j_call: TRBJ2-1; cdr3_nt: TGCAGTGCTAGAGCCAATGAGCAGTTCTTC; cdr3_aa: CSARANEQFF